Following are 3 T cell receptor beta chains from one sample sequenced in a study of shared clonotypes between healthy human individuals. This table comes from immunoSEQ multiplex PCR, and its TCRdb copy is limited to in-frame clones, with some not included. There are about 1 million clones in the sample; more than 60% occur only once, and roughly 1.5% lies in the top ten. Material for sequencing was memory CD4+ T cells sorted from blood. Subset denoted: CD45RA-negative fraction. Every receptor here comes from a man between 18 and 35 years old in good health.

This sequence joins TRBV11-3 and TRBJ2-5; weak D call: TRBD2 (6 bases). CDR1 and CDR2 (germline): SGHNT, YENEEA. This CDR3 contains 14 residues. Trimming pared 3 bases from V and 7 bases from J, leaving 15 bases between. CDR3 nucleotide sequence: TGTGCCAGCAGCTTTTCGGGCGGGGCCTCGACCCAGTACTTC. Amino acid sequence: CASSFSGGASTQYF.

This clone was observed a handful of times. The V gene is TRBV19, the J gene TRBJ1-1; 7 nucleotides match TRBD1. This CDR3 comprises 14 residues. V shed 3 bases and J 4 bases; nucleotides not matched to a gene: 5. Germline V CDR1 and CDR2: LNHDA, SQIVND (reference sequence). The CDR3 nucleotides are TGTGCCAGTAGTATGAGGCAGGGGGGCACTGAAGCTTTCTTT. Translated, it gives CASSMRQGGTEAFF.

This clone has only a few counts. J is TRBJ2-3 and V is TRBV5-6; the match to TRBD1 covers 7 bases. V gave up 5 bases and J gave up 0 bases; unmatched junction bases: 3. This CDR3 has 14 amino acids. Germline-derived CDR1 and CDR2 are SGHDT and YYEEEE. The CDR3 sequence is CASSDRASTDTQYF. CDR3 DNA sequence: TGTGCCAGCAGTGACAGGGCTAGCACAGATACGCAGTATTTT.